This T cell receptor (beta chain) was recorded in a study of blood T cell repertoires in COVID-19. Study at large: The analysed material was cDNA or gDNA that came from T cells, B-cell-depleted T cells, or PBMCs.

Here immunoSEQ multiplex PCR was the method, and the copy in TCRdb shows in-frame clones only, minus some. The sample holds 200,000 to 300,000 clones, roughly 85% seen once. A single count supports this clone. From germline, CDR1 is LNHNV and CDR2 YYDKDF (reference sequence). The CDR3 sequence is 17 residues long. J was trimmed by 4 bases and V by 1 base; bases with no gene match: 5. This clonotype was obtained from a woman aged 50 to 65 with acute COVID-19. The specimen sequenced was PBMCs or T cells enriched from blood (not recorded which). The chain employs TRBV15 and TRBJ2-2; 11 positions agree with TRBD1. The CDR3 DNA sequence: TGTGCCACCAGCAGAGCCATCGGGACAGGGGGCACCGGGGAGCTGTTTTTT. This sequence encodes CATSRAIGTGGTGELFF.